The 18 T cell receptor beta chains below all came from one sample that was sequenced in a study of T cells after yellow fever vaccination. TCRdb re-derived calls from the 5' RACE reads in MiXCR, one entry per CDR3 protein. This table has 250,000 or so distinct CDR3 sequences, roughly 3.7% appearing once. Sample: PBMCs, taken 15 days after the yellow fever booster vaccination. The origin of the receptors is a man aged 18-30 years who received the YFV17D yellow fever vaccine.

This clonotype has at least ten counts. CDR3 nucleotide sequence: TGTGCCAGCAGCTTAGGTCCGGGGCCCTACGAGCAGTACGTC. Its protein is CASSLGPGPYEQYV. The J gene is TRBJ2-7, the V gene TRBV7-2; perhaps D is TRBD1 or TRBD2 (5 bases each). CDR1 is SGHTA and CDR2 is FQGNSA in the germline V gene. This CDR3 has 14 amino acids. V gave up 1 base and J gave up 2 bases, with 9 bases separating them.

This clonotype was detected only a few times. The chain joins TRBV12-3 or TRBV12-4 to TRBJ1-2, with no clear D. The CDR3 contains 12 residues. With 7 bases removed from V and 5 bases from J, the gap between germline ends came to 11 bases. CDR3 in amino acids: CASTTSRYGYTF. The DNA for the CDR3 is TGTGCCAGCACGACCTCCCGGTATGGCTACACCTTC.

This clonotype was found many times. The chain uses TRBV6-2 or TRBV6-3 and TRBJ2-5; D gene ambiguous. Trimming stripped 7 bases from V and 5 bases from J, with 17 bases between. CDR3 size: 14 residues. Germline V CDR1 and CDR2: MNHEY, SVGEGT. DNA of the CDR3: TGTGCCAGCACCACTGGGAAGATTTTGGAGACCCAGTACTTC. This translates into CASTTGKILETQYF.

This clonotype was seen at least ten times. The genes are TRBV5-1 and TRBJ2-7, with 13 bases lining up with TRBD2. Germline V gene data show CDR1 as SGHRS and CDR2 as YFSETQ. The CDR3 totals 16 residues. The J segment lost 4 bases and the V segment lost 4 bases, leaving 8 bases of the junction unmatched. The CDR3 DNA reads TGCGCCAGCAGCGAAGGGTGGACTAGCGGGGGTTACGAGCAGTACTTC. Translated, it gives CASSEGWTSGGYEQYF.

With regard to this clonotype: A much larger clone sits a single nucleotide away, making a read error possible. The V call is TRBV30, the J call TRBJ1-5; 7 bases match TRBD1. The CDR3 covers 13 residues. Trimming removed 2 bases from V and 8 bases from J; junction bases left unmatched: 6. CDR1 is GTSNPN, CDR2 SVGIG, per germline (reference sequence). The CDR3: CAWSSRGNEPQHF. The DNA for the CDR3 is TGTGCCTGGAGTAGCAGGGGGAACGAGCCCCAGCATTTT.

This sequence joins TRBV10-2 and TRBJ1-6, with D possibly matching TRBD1 (5 bases). The CDR3 spans 14 residues. With 5 bases removed from V and 9 bases from J, the gap between germline ends came to 14 bases. Germline lookup yields CDR1 WSHSY and CDR2 SAAADI. The CDR3 spells CASSKGKVGSPLHF. The CDR3 DNA reads as TGCGCCAGCAGTAAGGGGAAGGTGGGTTCACCCCTCCACTTT.

In this sample, this clonotype turned up many times. This chain uses TRBV28 with TRBJ2-1, with D uncertain. CDR3 size: 16 residues. CDR1 is MDHEN, CDR2 SYDVKM, per germline. V shed 4 bases and J shed 3 bases, with 16 bases lying between them. The CDR3: CASSSGGFERYNEQFF. The CDR3 DNA follows: TGTGCCAGCAGTTCGGGTGGGTTCGAACGCTACAATGAGCAGTTCTTC.

There are many counts of this clonotype. The chain carries TRBV7-2 and TRBJ2-4; D tentatively fits TRBD1 or TRBD2 (6 bases each). V was cut by 7 bases and J by 0 bases, with 25 bases left in between. This CDR3 contains 19 residues. CDR1 SGHTA and CDR2 FQGNSA come from the germline V gene. The CDR3 spells CASTTRGFPMEGAKNIQYF. In nucleotides, the CDR3 is TGTGCCAGCACGACCAGGGGATTCCCAATGGAGGGAGCCAAAAACATTCAGTACTTC.

This clonotype was detected ten times or more. This rearrangement joins TRBV20-1 to TRBJ2-5; a weak D match, TRBD2 (6 bases). Germline loops: CDR1 DFQATT, CDR2 SNEGSKA (reference sequence). Trimming took 7 bases from V and 1 from J, leaving 16 bases between them. The CDR3 has 14 amino acids. DNA for the CDR3: TGCAGTGGAAACCTCCAGCGGGCCCAAGAGACCCAGTACTTC. Protein sequence: CSGNLQRAQETQYF.

The J gene is TRBJ2-7, the V gene TRBV10-3; possible D gene TRBD2, 5 bases. V lost 8 bases, J lost 2 bases, and 13 bases lay in between. The CDR3 is made up of 13 amino acids. CDR1 is ENHRY, CDR2 SYGVKD, per germline. The CDR3 bases are TGTGCCATCGGACCAGACGGGGCCTACGAGCAGTACTTC. Protein product: CAIGPDGAYEQYF.

This clonotype was detected ten times or more. V is TRBV7-9 and J is TRBJ1-2, with 7 bases lining up with TRBD1. The CDR3 loop spans 14 amino acids. Trimming removed 4 bases from V and 0 bases from J; junction bases left unmatched: 2. CDR1 is SEHNR and CDR2 is FQNEAQ in the germline V gene (reference sequence). The CDR3 protein is CASSSTGANYGYTF. The CDR3 nucleotides read TGTGCCAGCAGCTCCACAGGGGCTAACTATGGCTACACCTTC. Combining the CDR3 with reference TRBV7-9 and TRBJ1-2 gives the whole variable domain DTGVSQNPRHKITKRGQNVTFRCDPISEHNRLYWYRQTLGQGPEFLTYFQNEAQLEKSRLLSDRFSAERPKGSFSTLEIQRTEQGDSAMYLCASSSTGANYGYTFGSGTRLTVV.

In this sample, this clonotype turned up many times. The chain has TRBV12-3 or TRBV12-4 and TRBJ2-7; D is possibly TRBD1 (6 bases). This CDR3 has 13 amino acids. Between the trimmed V and J ends, which lost 5 bases and 3 bases, there was a span of 11 bases. In DNA, the CDR3 is TGTGCCAGCAGTCCAACAGGGATCTACGAGCAGTACTTC. Encoded protein: CASSPTGIYEQYF.

This clonotype was recorded many times. The chain has TRBV6-5 and TRBJ1-4; D might be TRBD1 (5 bases). The CDR3 consists of 13 residues. Germline V gene data show CDR1 as MNHEY and CDR2 as SVGAGI. Trimming left V 8 bases short and J 8 bases short, with 15 bases between. This CDR3 is CASSGARGEKLFF. CDR3 nucleotide sequence: TGTGCCAGCTCCGGGGCCCGTGGGGAAAAACTGTTTTTT.

The sample holds many counts of this clonotype. This sequence joins TRBV15 and TRBJ1-1, with D unclear. V lost 3 bases and J 6 bases, leaving 8 bases between the germline ends. Germline V CDR1 and CDR2: LNHNV, YYDKDF (reference sequence). This CDR3 has 12 residues. The CDR3 sequence is CATSRGDPEAFF. The CDR3 DNA reads TGTGCCACCAGCAGGGGTGACCCTGAAGCTTTCTTT.

To note about this clonotype: A much larger clone lies one base from this, so it may be a read error. The V and J genes are TRBV29-1 and TRBJ2-2, with D unresolved. The germline gives CDR1 SQVTM, CDR2 ANQGSEA. V lost 5 bases and J 0 bases, leaving 10 bases between the germline ends. This CDR3 has 14 residues. For the CDR3, the DNA is TGCAGCGTTCGGTCAGGTTCGAACACCGGGGAGCTGTTTTTT. It translates to CSVRSGSNTGELFF.

There are many counts of this clonotype. The chain uses TRBV20-1 and TRBJ2-5; 8 bases map to TRBD2. The CDR3 runs to 12 residues. The ends lost 3 bases at V and 5 bases at J; junction bases unmatched: 2. Germline assignment: CDR1 DFQATT and CDR2 SNEGSKA (reference sequence). This CDR3 is CSARREVETQYF. DNA for the CDR3: TGCAGTGCTAGGCGGGAGGTGGAGACCCAGTACTTC.

This clonotype was seen repeatedly, ten times or more. The chain employs TRBV7-2 and TRBJ1-4, with TRBD1 matching 8 bases. Germline trimming cut 5 bases from V and 8 bases from J; bases unmatched to any gene: 10. The length of the CDR3 is 15 residues. The germline CDR1 and CDR2 sequences are SGHTA and FQGNSA. For the CDR3, the DNA is TGTGCCAGCAGCCGAAATCAGGGGGCCGGGGAAAAACTGTTTTTT. Its translation is CASSRNQGAGEKLFF.

This clonotype was found many times. The rearrangement joins TRBV12-3 or TRBV12-4 to TRBJ2-5, with a weak D call TRBD2 (6 bases). Trimming removed 7 bases at V and 5 bases at J, with 20 bases between. There are 15 residues in the CDR3. The CDR3 nucleotides are TGTGCCAGCACTGGCGGGACCCATGTACGGGAGACCCAGTACTTC. This codes for CASTGGTHVRETQYF.